These 19 T cell receptor beta chains were sequenced from one sample in a study of T cell responses to AZD1222 COVID-19 vaccine (dated by TCRdb to about 2021). Libraries were built with the immunoSEQ multiplex PCR assay. Imported from immuneACCESS, the table was reduced by TCRdb to in-frame sequences with V and J called. These copies leave out some clones; in studies compared against another copy, an unresolved V gene accounts for under half, and the cause of the remainder is not known. In all, the sample holds 150,000 or so clones, and 90% to 95% of those were seen once. More than 1.4% of the sample is taken by the ten largest. The time point label on this specimen signifies: baseline before first vaccination. This material consisted of peripheral blood, taken on day 0 of AZD1222 vaccination. The receptors originated from an adult in good health.

CDR3 sequence (DNA): TGTGCCACCCAGCGGGACAGGGGGCAAGATACGCAGTATTTT. It specifies CATQRDRGQDTQYF. The chain recombines TRBV10-3 with TRBJ2-3; 12 nucleotides line up with TRBD1. There are 14 residues in the CDR3. Germline CDR1 is ENHRY and CDR2 is SYGVKD. Losses at the gene ends were 10 bases for V and 5 bases for J; bases not matched to a gene: 7.

The chain uses TRBV9 and TRBJ2-7; 10 nucleotides agree with TRBD1. This CDR3 contains 15 residues. V lost 3 bases to trimming and J lost 5 bases; unmatched junction nucleotides: 8. Germline assignment: CDR1 SGDLS and CDR2 YYNGEE. CDR3 coding DNA: TGTGCCAGCAGCGCCCACGGGACAGGGGCCGACGAGCAGTACTTC. Residues: CASSAHGTGADEQYF.

CDR3 DNA sequence: TGTGCCAGCAGCCTGCCTAGCGGGGGGCAAGAGACCCAGTACTTC. It encodes CASSLPSGGQETQYF. The chain combines TRBV14 with TRBJ2-5; TRBD2 agrees at 11 bases. The CDR3 extends over 15 amino acids. CDR1 SGHDN and CDR2 FVKESK come from the germline V gene. Trimming cost V 4 bases and J 2 bases; bases outside gene matches: 3.

The chain is built from TRBV2 and TRBJ2-3; D is unclear. Germline CDR1 is SNHLY and CDR2 is FYNNEI. The CDR3 totals 16 residues. V lost 1 base and J 0 bases, leaving 11 bases between the germline ends. Here the CDR3 reads CASSEVAVRSTDTQYF. CDR3 nucleotides: TGTGCCAGCAGTGAAGTGGCGGTTCGAAGCACAGATACGCAGTATTTT.

The genes are TRBV28 and TRBJ1-1, with D tentatively TRBD1 (5 bases). In germline, CDR1 is MDHEN, CDR2 SYDVKM. This CDR3 has 14 amino acids. Trimming took 6 bases from V and 1 from J, leaving 12 bases between them. The DNA for the CDR3 is TGTGCCAGCAGGTGGGGACGGTGGAACACTGAAGCTTTCTTT. It translates to CASRWGRWNTEAFF.

This chain connects TRBV6-2 or TRBV6-3 to TRBJ2-3, with D perhaps TRBD1 or TRBD2 (6 bases each). The V and J ends lost 6 bases and 4 bases respectively, with 11 bases between them. The germline V gene has CDR1 MNHEY and CDR2 SVGEGT. The CDR3 is made up of 13 amino acids. The CDR3 DNA follows: TGTGCCAGCAGCTCGGAGGGGGCAGATACGCAGTATTTT. It specifies CASSSEGADTQYF.

The chain has TRBV4-3 and TRBJ1-2; D is uncertain. CDR3 size: 13 residues. Trimming took 0 bases from V and 6 from J, leaving 8 bases between them. Germline CDR1 reads LGHNA; CDR2 reads YSLEER. CDR3 sequence: CASSQDLGNGYTF. In DNA form, the CDR3 reads TGCGCCAGCAGCCAAGATTTAGGGAATGGCTACACCTTC.

The rearrangement uses TRBV6-2 or TRBV6-3 and TRBJ2-4; TRBD2 matches 10 bases. V was clipped by 6 bases and J by 2 bases; unmatched bases: 22. From germline, CDR1 is MNHEY and CDR2 SVGEGT. The CDR3 runs to 21 residues. CDR3 residues: CASSLNRLAGIQGGSKNIQYF. The CDR3 nucleotides are TGTGCCAGCAGCCTAAACCGACTAGCGGGTATTCAAGGCGGGTCCAAAAACATTCAGTACTTC.

This clone came up once. The chain employs TRBV10-3 and TRBJ2-1; D remains ambiguous. CDR3 length equals 15 residues. V dropped 3 bases and J dropped 5 bases, with 14 bases sitting between them. Germline V CDR1 and CDR2: ENHRY, SYGVKD. The CDR3 is CAISDGGIPNNEQFF. The CDR3 DNA is TGTGCCATCAGTGATGGCGGAATTCCAAACAATGAGCAGTTCTTC.

This clone was seen a few times. This chain uses TRBV19 with TRBJ1-1; the D gene is possibly TRBD1 (5 bases). V lost 4 bases, J lost 0 bases, and 15 bases lay in between. The CDR3 has 16 amino acids. Germline loops: CDR1 LNHDA, CDR2 SQIVND (reference sequence). The CDR3 here is CASSNPIGGVNTEAFF. The DNA for the CDR3 is TGTGCCAGTAGTAACCCTATTGGGGGAGTGAACACTGAAGCTTTCTTT.

The chain recombines TRBV7-2 with TRBJ2-4; 11 positions match TRBD1. CDR1 is SGHTA, CDR2 FQGNSA, per germline. The CDR3 covers 16 residues. J gave up 3 bases and V 5 bases, and 6 bases lay outside the gene matches. The CDR3 is CASSRTGGLGKNIQYF. Here the CDR3 DNA reads TGTGCCAGCAGCAGGACAGGGGGCCTAGGCAAAAACATTCAGTACTTC.

The V call is TRBV6-2 or TRBV6-3, the J call TRBJ2-1; D gene unclear. Between the trimmed V and J ends, which lost 0 bases and 8 bases, there was a span of 14 bases. This CDR3 contains 15 residues. The germline V gene encodes CDR1 MNHEY and CDR2 SVGEGT. CDR3 amino acids: CASSYSGQNPDEQFF. The CDR3 DNA reads as TGTGCCAGCAGTTACTCCGGTCAGAACCCCGATGAGCAGTTCTTC.

The rearrangement links TRBV6-5 to TRBJ1-5; possibly TRBD1 for D (5 bases). Trimming pared 8 bases from V and 4 bases from J, leaving 12 bases between. The CDR3 is 13 residues long. The germline gives CDR1 MNHEY, CDR2 SVGAGI. The CDR3 spells CASRPGINQPQHF. For the CDR3, the DNA is TGTGCCAGCCGCCCAGGGATAAATCAGCCCCAGCATTTT.

The genes are TRBV27 and TRBJ2-7, with TRBD1 as a possible D gene (6 bases). CDR1 and CDR2 (germline): MNHEY, SMNVEV (reference sequence). CDR3 length equals 14 residues. Trimming removed 4 bases at V and 0 bases at J, with 10 bases between. The CDR3 reads CASSYRDTSYEQYF. In DNA, the CDR3 is TGTGCCAGCAGTTACCGGGACACCTCCTACGAGCAGTACTTC.

CDR3 nucleotides: TGTGCCACAAACCGGGCGGTCCAAGAGACCCAGTACTTC. This gives the protein CATNRAVQETQYF. V gene TRBV15 combines with J gene TRBJ2-5; D is unclear. Germline CDR1 is LNHNV and CDR2 is YYDKDF (reference sequence). Trimming shortened V by 9 bases and J by 1 base, and 12 bases separated the two germline ends. The CDR3 sequence is 13 residues long. Full variable domain (missing parts from reference TRBV15 and TRBJ2-5): DAMVIQNPRYQVTQFGKPVTLSCSQTLNHNVMYWYQQKSSQAPKLLFHYYDKDFNNEADTPDNFQSRRPNTSFCFLDIRSPGLGDTAMYLCATNRAVQETQYFGPGTRLLVL.

The J gene is TRBJ2-3, the V gene TRBV19, with 7 bases lining up with TRBD1. The CDR3 has 15 amino acids. Germline V gene data show CDR1 as LNHDA and CDR2 as SQIVND (reference sequence). V lost 4 bases and J lost 0; bases outside the gene matches: 4. The DNA for the CDR3 is TGTGCCAGTAGTACACGACAGGGAAGCACAGATACGCAGTATTTT. Translating it yields CASSTRQGSTDTQYF.

V usage is TRBV19 and J usage is TRBJ2-2; D possibly corresponds to TRBD2 (5 bases). Germline CDR1 reads LNHDA; CDR2 reads SQIVND (reference sequence). This CDR3 comprises 15 residues. With 8 bases removed from V and 6 bases from J, the gap between germline ends came to 19 bases. The CDR3 reads CASRPRPLGAGELFF. The CDR3 DNA is TGTGCCAGTCGACCACGACCCCTCGGGGCCGGGGAGCTGTTTTTT.

The chain couples TRBV11-1 to TRBJ1-1; D gene uncertain. The CDR3 runs 13 residues. V was cut by 0 bases and J by 5 bases, with 7 bases left in between. Germline loops: CDR1 SGHAT, CDR2 FQDESV (reference sequence). The CDR3 bases are TGTGCCAGCAGCTTAGCGCAGGTAACTGAAGCTTTCTTT. Its protein is CASSLAQVTEAFF.

The chain uses TRBV14 and TRBJ1-2; 11 bases align to TRBD1. CDR1 SGHDN and CDR2 FVKESK come from the germline V gene. V was pared by 5 bases and J by 6 bases, with 14 bases of the junction left unmatched. The CDR3 loop spans 17 amino acids. CDR3 region: CASSLLRTGTGGNGYTF. The CDR3, as DNA: TGTGCCAGCAGCTTACTCCGTACCGGGACAGGGGGGAATGGCTACACCTTC.